The entry below describes one TCR beta chain. This record belongs to a study of T cell changes during pregnancy in multiple sclerosis. The germline CDR1 and CDR2 sequences are MNHNS and SASEGT. V trimming: 1 base; J trimming: 3 bases; junction bases outside the gene matches: 6. This CDR3 contains 16 residues. This table comes from immunoSEQ multiplex PCR, and its TCRdb copy is limited to in-frame clones, with some not included. In the table there are some 99,000 clones, 92% of which are singletons. The rearrangement joins TRBV6-1 to TRBJ2-3, with 8 bases matching TRBD2. The material was peripheral blood, obtained after pregnancy. The sequence derives from a female donor in good health, enrolled as a control in a pregnancy study. CDR3 sequence reads: CASSEVSGSSTDTQYF. The CDR3 DNA reads TGTGCCAGCAGTGAAGTGAGCGGGAGCAGTACAGATACGCAGTATTTT.